Below, 25 T cell receptor beta chains from the same sample are listed, as sequenced in a study of blood T cell repertoires in COVID-19. Clones were read by immunoSEQ multiplex PCR, and TCRdb kept only the in-frame ones, dropping some. Of 200,000 to 250,000 clones listed, nearly 90% are singletons. Sequencing was done on a sample of peripheral blood. The receptors were sampled from a young woman who had recovered from COVID-19.

This chain connects TRBV19 to TRBJ2-1, with D perhaps matching TRBD2 (5 bases). From germline, CDR1 is LNHDA and CDR2 SQIVND (reference sequence). The V end lost 3 bases, the J end lost 5 bases, and 17 bases lay between the germline ends. This CDR3 has 16 amino acids. For the CDR3, the DNA is TGTGCCAGTAGTATCCGGGGATTTGGGCCTCACAATGAGCAGTTCTTC. It yields the protein CASSIRGFGPHNEQFF. The entire variable domain, with the rest obtained from reference TRBV19 and TRBJ2-1, is as follows: DGGITQSPKYLFRKEGQNVTLSCEQNLNHDAMYWYRQDPGQGLRLIYYSQIVNDFQKGDIAEGYSVSREKKESFPLTVTSAQKNPTAFYLCASSIRGFGPHNEQFFGPGTRLTVL.

The V gene is TRBV5-6, the J gene TRBJ2-7; 7 bases are a match to TRBD2. This CDR3 comprises 15 residues. V was pared by 0 bases and J by 3 bases, with 6 bases of the junction left unmatched. Germline loops: CDR1 SGHDT, CDR2 YYEEEE. The CDR3 region is CASSLAGGSYYEQYF. CDR3 coding DNA: TGTGCCAGCAGCTTGGCCGGGGGGTCGTACTACGAGCAGTACTTC. Using reference TRBV5-6 and TRBJ2-7 for the parts outside the CDR3, the full variable domain is DAGVTQSPTHLIKTRGQQVTLRCSPKSGHDTVSWYQQALGQGPQFIFQYYEEEERQRGNFPDRFSGHQFPNYSSELNVNALLLGDSALYLCASSLAGGSYYEQYFGPGTRLTVT.

This rearrangement joins TRBV4-3 to TRBJ2-7, with 13 bases fitting TRBD2. This CDR3 has 16 residues. The V gene end was trimmed by 2 bases and the J gene end by 3 bases; junction bases not matched to a gene: 4. The germline gives CDR1 LGHNA, CDR2 YSLEER. The DNA for the CDR3 is TGCGCCAGCAGCCAATCCGGGACTAGCGGGAACTACGAGCAGTACTTC. This codes for CASSQSGTSGNYEQYF.

This chain uses TRBV24-1 with TRBJ1-2; a possible D gene is TRBD1 (6 bases). Germline V CDR1 and CDR2: KGHDR, SFDVKD. With 11 bases removed from V and 3 bases from J, the gap between germline ends came to 15 bases. The CDR3 totals 13 residues. The CDR3 spells CANTGLGDYGYTF. CDR3 sequence (DNA): TGTGCCAATACAGGGCTCGGGGACTATGGCTACACCTTC.

The V gene is TRBV5-1, the J gene TRBJ1-1; 8 bases fit TRBD1. Germline-derived CDR1 and CDR2 are SGHRS and YFSETQ. The CDR3 loop spans 15 amino acids. Germline trimming cut 4 bases from V and 0 bases from J; bases unmatched to any gene: 5. The CDR3: CASSPGQGMNTEAFF. The DNA for the CDR3 is TGCGCCAGCAGCCCCGGACAGGGAATGAACACTGAAGCTTTCTTT.

The chain links TRBV6-5 to TRBJ1-1, with D perhaps TRBD1 (6 bases). V lost 4 bases and J lost 0, with 12 bases in between. Looked up from germline, CDR1 is MNHEY and CDR2 is SVGAGI. The CDR3 has 15 residues. The CDR3 region has the DNA TGTGCCAGCAGTTTAGGGACACGGGTGAACACTGAAGCTTTCTTT. Translating gives CASSLGTRVNTEAFF.

This clone was counted a few times. The chain combines TRBV12-3 or TRBV12-4 with TRBJ2-2, with no clear D. The CDR3 loop spans 13 amino acids. Trimming took off 3 bases at V and 4 bases at J, with 6 bases between the two ends. The CDR3 here is CASSFDSTGELFF. The DNA for the CDR3 is TGTGCCAGCAGTTTCGACTCCACCGGGGAGCTGTTTTTT.

The CDR3 spells CASRRTGDQPQHF. CDR3 sequence (DNA): TGTGCCAGCAGACGGACAGGGGATCAGCCCCAGCATTTT. This chain links TRBV3-1 (or the pseudogene TRBV3-2) with TRBJ1-5, with 9 bases aligning to TRBD1. Germline lookup yields CDR1 LGHDT and CDR2 YNNKEL (reference sequence). The CDR3 covers 13 residues. Unmatched junction bases numbered 2, after V lost 6 bases and J lost 5 bases.

This rearrangement joins TRBV6-5 to TRBJ1-1, with a possible D match to TRBD1 (5 bases). V lost 2 bases and J 1 base, leaving 8 bases between the germline ends. The CDR3 runs to 14 residues. Germline assignment: CDR1 MNHEY and CDR2 SVGAGI. DNA for the CDR3: TGTGCCAGCAGTTACCAGGGTCCGAACACTGAAGCTTTCTTT. This gives the protein CASSYQGPNTEAFF.

The chain joins TRBV30 to TRBJ1-2; D is ambiguous. Trimming removed 2 bases at V and 2 bases at J, with 6 bases between. Germline V gene data show CDR1 as GTSNPN and CDR2 as SVGIG (reference sequence). The CDR3 extends over 12 amino acids. The CDR3 region has the DNA TGTGCCTGGAGTCCAATCAACTATGGCTACACCTTC. Its translation: CAWSPINYGYTF.

The DNA for the CDR3 is TGTGCCAGCAGCTTAGGGGCCACCAGCTCCTACGAGCAGTACTTC. Protein: CASSLGATSSYEQYF. This chain connects TRBV7-2 to TRBJ2-7; no reliable D call. Per germline, CDR1 SGHTA and CDR2 FQGNSA. The CDR3 runs 15 residues. Deletions cut 1 base from V and 0 bases from J, with 10 bases between.

V usage is TRBV12-3 or TRBV12-4 and J usage is TRBJ1-2; weak D call: TRBD1 (5 bases). Trimming shortened V by 6 bases and J by 9 bases, and 11 bases separated the two germline ends. This CDR3 contains 11 residues. The DNA of the CDR3 is TGTGCCAGCAGCCTGGGACTTAGCTACACCTTC. Amino acid sequence: CASSLGLSYTF.

The chain recombines TRBV12-3 or TRBV12-4 with TRBJ2-7, with D tentatively TRBD1 (5 bases). The germline V and J ends were trimmed by 5 bases and 0 bases, with 8 bases remaining between them. The CDR3 runs 13 residues. This CDR3 reads CASSLGHSYEQYF. The CDR3 region has the DNA TGTGCCAGCAGTCTCGGACACTCCTACGAGCAGTACTTC.

This clone was observed once. The gene calls are TRBV4-3 and TRBJ2-3, with 9 bases lining up with TRBD1. The J segment lost 2 bases and the V segment lost 4 bases, leaving 4 bases of the junction unmatched. This CDR3 has 15 residues. Germline V gene lookup returns CDR1 LGHNA and CDR2 YSLEER. This chain's CDR3 is CASSPGTGTTDTQYF. In DNA form, the CDR3 reads TGCGCCAGCAGCCCCGGGACAGGGACCACAGATACGCAGTATTTT.

V is TRBV7-9 and J is TRBJ2-4, with 11 nucleotides matching TRBD2. V shed 0 bases and J 8 bases; nucleotides not matched to a gene: 3. This CDR3 spans 15 amino acids. Per germline, CDR1 SEHNR and CDR2 FQNEAQ (reference sequence). CDR3 residues: CASSLALSGRDIQYF. CDR3 bases: TGTGCCAGCAGCTTAGCGCTTAGCGGGAGGGACATTCAGTACTTC.

The rearrangement uses TRBV6-5 and TRBJ2-7; D perhaps matches TRBD2 (5 bases). V gave up 2 bases and J gave up 0 bases, with 11 bases separating them. This CDR3 spans 15 amino acids. Per the germline V gene, CDR1 is MNHEY and CDR2 is SVGAGI. This CDR3 reads CASSYGIGNSYEQYF. DNA for the CDR3: TGTGCCAGCAGTTACGGTATCGGGAACTCCTACGAGCAGTACTTC.

J is TRBJ2-3 and V is TRBV5-1; TRBD2 aligns across 7 bases. CDR3 size: 15 residues. Germline V CDR1 and CDR2: SGHRS, YFSETQ. J was trimmed by 0 bases and V by 0 bases; bases with no gene match: 1. The CDR3 region has the DNA TGCGCCAGCAGCTTGGGTAGCGGGAGCACAGATACGCAGTATTTT. It translates to CASSLGSGSTDTQYF. The full variable domain, completed using reference TRBV5-1 and TRBJ2-3, is KAGVTQTPRYLIKTRGQQVTLSCSPISGHRSVSWYQQTPGQGLQFLFEYFSETQRNKGNFPGRFSGRQFSNSRSEMNVSTLELGDSALYLCASSLGSGSTDTQYFGPGTRLTVL.

The CDR3 DNA reads TGTGCCAGCAGCCGGGGCCAGAAAGAGACCCAGTACTTC. Translation gives CASSRGQKETQYF. This chain uses TRBV16 with TRBJ2-5, with D possibly TRBD1 on 5 matching bases. The V end was cut by 4 bases, the J end by 3 bases, with 9 bases between. The CDR3 runs to 13 residues. Per the germline V gene, CDR1 is KGHSY and CDR2 is FQNENV.

V usage is TRBV12-3 or TRBV12-4 and J usage is TRBJ1-2; D gene ambiguous. V lost 5 bases and J lost 5, with 6 bases in between. The CDR3 runs to 11 residues. DNA for the CDR3: TGTGCCAGCAGTCCCAATTATGGCTACACCTTC. Its translation: CASSPNYGYTF.

The chain joins TRBV2 to TRBJ2-3, with 9 bases identical to TRBD2. V lost 5 bases and J lost 1; bases outside the gene matches: 1. Germline CDR1 SNHLY, CDR2 FYNNEI. The CDR3 loop spans 14 amino acids. CDR3 residues: CASSRTSGTDTQYF. DNA for the CDR3: TGTGCCAGCAGTAGGACTAGCGGCACAGATACGCAGTATTTT.

The V gene is TRBV30, the J gene TRBJ2-2; 9 nucleotides align to TRBD2. CDR1 GTSNPN and CDR2 SVGIG come from the germline V gene (reference sequence). This CDR3 comprises 15 residues. V lost 0 bases and J lost 6; bases outside the gene matches: 5. The CDR3 nucleotides read TGTGCCTGGAGTGTCCTAGCGGGAAAGTCCGGGGAGCTGTTTTTT. This sequence encodes CAWSVLAGKSGELFF. Variable domain in full (rest from reference TRBV30 and TRBJ2-2): SQTIHQWPATLVQPVGSPLSLECTVEGTSNPNLYWYRQAAGRGLQLLFYSVGIGQISSEVPQNLSASRPQDRQFILSSKKLLLSDSGFYLCAWSVLAGKSGELFFGEGSRLTVL.

The gene calls are TRBV6-6 and TRBJ1-1; TRBD1 is a possible D gene (6 bases). This CDR3 contains 13 residues. Germline CDR1 reads MNHNY; CDR2 reads SVGAGI (reference sequence). Trimming shortened V by 2 bases and J by 5 bases, and 9 bases separated the two germline ends. CDR3 sequence reads: CASSYGGGTEAFF. In DNA form, the CDR3 reads TGTGCCAGCAGTTACGGGGGCGGTACTGAAGCTTTCTTT.

V and J are TRBV6-2 or TRBV6-3 and TRBJ2-7; TRBD1 agrees at 7 bases. Trimming cost V 1 base and J 0 bases; bases outside gene matches: 9. The CDR3 has 17 residues. The germline CDR1 and CDR2 sequences are MNHEY and SVGEGT. DNA for the CDR3: TGTGCCAGCAGTTACTATACCGACAGGACAGGCTCCTACGAGCAGTACTTC. Protein: CASSYYTDRTGSYEQYF.

The CDR3 DNA follows: TGCGCCAGCAGCTTGACAGGGGCGACTGAAGCTTTCTTT. This translates into CASSLTGATEAFF. The chain employs TRBV5-1 and TRBJ1-1, with 7 positions matching TRBD1. The CDR3 runs to 13 residues. J was trimmed by 5 bases and V by 1 base; bases with no gene match: 2. Germline values: CDR1 SGHRS, CDR2 YFSETQ.

This clone was observed a few times. This chain uses TRBV6-4 with TRBJ2-3, with 9 nucleotides matching TRBD1. The CDR3 extends over 15 amino acids. Germline V gene lookup returns CDR1 MRHNA and CDR2 SNTAGT. With V trimmed by 6 bases and J by 4 bases, 8 bases remained unmatched. The CDR3 region has the DNA TGTGCCAGCAGGGCCGGGGACAGGGAGGCAGATACGCAGTATTTT. Encoded protein: CASRAGDREADTQYF.